Shown below are 21 T cell receptor beta chains from a single sample sequenced in a study of Ad26.COV2.S vaccination and SARS-CoV-2 variants. The assay was immunoSEQ multiplex PCR, and TCRdb's table has in-frame clones only and misses some. The data contain a few hundred thousand clones, over 75% of them singletons. The treatment denotes: about 20 received Ad26.COV2.S at low or high dose, single or two shots; 5 received placebo; per-sample allocation not given. Sample collection was performed on day 63 after the first vaccine or placebo injection. Sequenced here: peripheral blood, sampled in a trial of Ad26.COV2.S vaccine versus placebo. These TCRs come from a person aged 18-60 years who received the Ad26.COV2.S COVID-19 vaccine or a placebo.

This clone was recorded once. V usage is TRBV7-9 and J usage is TRBJ2-3; D gene unclear. The CDR3 runs to 12 residues. V gave up 5 bases and J gave up 2 bases, with 5 bases separating them. Germline-derived CDR1 and CDR2 are SEHNR and FQNEAQ (reference sequence). In DNA, the CDR3 is TGTGCCAGCAGCCCCACCACAGATACGCAGTATTTT. Its protein product is CASSPTTDTQYF. The full variable domain, its missing parts supplied by reference TRBV7-9 and TRBJ2-3, is DTGVSQNPRHKITKRGQNVTFRCDPISEHNRLYWYRQTLGQGPEFLTYFQNEAQLEKSRLLSDRFSAERPKGSFSTLEIQRTEQGDSAMYLCASSPTTDTQYFGPGTRLTVL.

The rearrangement links TRBV19 to TRBJ2-3; 13 nucleotides agree with TRBD2. The CDR3 consists of 14 residues. Looked up from germline, CDR1 is LNHDA and CDR2 is SQIVND (reference sequence). Unmatched junction bases numbered 5, after V lost 5 bases and J lost 9 bases. CDR3 sequence: CASSAGTSGKTQYF. The CDR3 DNA reads TGTGCCAGTAGTGCGGGGACTAGCGGGAAAACGCAGTATTTT.

This chain uses TRBV7-9 with TRBJ2-5; the D gene is possibly TRBD1 (5 bases). Germline loops: CDR1 SEHNR, CDR2 FQNEAQ (reference sequence). The CDR3 covers 14 residues. The V end lost 4 bases, the J end lost 5 bases, and 14 bases lay between the germline ends. CDR3: CASSSGALEETQYF. DNA of the CDR3: TGTGCCAGCAGCTCTGGGGCCCTCGAGGAGACCCAGTACTTC.

The chain recombines TRBV7-9 with TRBJ1-2; D is unclear. The germline CDR1 and CDR2 sequences are SEHNR and FQNEAQ (reference sequence). This CDR3 spans 17 amino acids. V was shortened by 5 bases and J by 5 bases, with 24 bases between the two germline ends. The CDR3 is CASSLGRPQAKGYGYTF. The DNA for the CDR3 is TGTGCCAGCAGCCTCGGGCGACCGCAGGCCAAAGGGTATGGCTACACCTTC.

The rearrangement joins TRBV30 to TRBJ1-1; 8 bases match TRBD1. In germline, CDR1 is GTSNPN, CDR2 SVGIG (reference sequence). This CDR3 has 13 residues. V dropped 7 bases and J dropped 0; count of bases not matched to a gene: 4. The DNA for the CDR3 is TGTGCCTTGTCGGGACAGGTGAACACTGAAGCTTTCTTT. Translated, it gives CALSGQVNTEAFF. The whole variable domain, filled in from reference TRBV30 and TRBJ1-1, reads SQTIHQWPATLVQPVGSPLSLECTVEGTSNPNLYWYRQAAGRGLQLLFYSVGIGQISSEVPQNLSASRPQDRQFILSSKKLLLSDSGFYLCALSGQVNTEAFFGQGTRLTVV.

The V and J genes are TRBV30 and TRBJ1-2; possible D gene TRBD1, 5 bases. CDR3 length equals 8 residues. CDR1 and CDR2 (germline): GTSNPN, SVGIG (reference sequence). CDR3 in amino acids: CAWGGYTF. For the CDR3, the DNA is TGTGCGTGGGGCGGCTACACCTTC.

This chain joins TRBV18 and TRBJ2-7; 9 nucleotides align to TRBD1. Germline CDR1 reads KGHSH; CDR2 reads LQKENI. V lost 2 bases to trimming and J lost 5 bases; unmatched junction nucleotides: 7. The CDR3 is 15 residues long. CDR3 protein: CASSPKDRGSHEQYF. CDR3 DNA sequence: TGTGCCAGCTCACCAAAGGACAGGGGTTCCCACGAGCAGTACTTC.

The chain couples TRBV30 to TRBJ2-2, with a weak D call TRBD2 (5 bases). The CDR3 contains 16 residues. The ends were cut back, 0 bases at V and 1 base at J, with 12 bases in the middle. Germline V gene lookup returns CDR1 GTSNPN and CDR2 SVGIG (reference sequence). This chain's CDR3 is CAWSVPLALNTGELFF. The CDR3, as DNA: TGTGCCTGGAGTGTACCCCTAGCTTTGAACACCGGGGAGCTGTTTTTT.

This clone has a single count. The chain recombines TRBV7-2 with TRBJ2-3; D is unresolved. CDR1 is SGHTA and CDR2 is FQGNSA in the germline V gene. CDR3 length equals 16 residues. The V and J ends lost 1 base and 2 bases respectively, with 13 bases between them. The DNA for the CDR3 is TGTGCCAGCAGCTTAGGGGCAGACCCTTTCACAGATACGCAGTATTTT. Translating it yields CASSLGADPFTDTQYF.

The chain has TRBV9 and TRBJ1-2, with TRBD1 identical over 9 bases. The CDR3 is made up of 15 amino acids. Germline trimming cut 0 bases from V and 6 bases from J; bases unmatched to any gene: 6. From germline, CDR1 is SGDLS and CDR2 YYNGEE. CDR3 nucleotides: TGTGCCAGCAGCGTAGGAGGGACAGGGTTACATGGCTACACCTTC. Translation gives CASSVGGTGLHGYTF.

The chain has TRBV19 and TRBJ2-5; a possible D gene is TRBD2 (6 bases). The CDR3 runs 13 residues. V lost 3 bases and J 2 bases, leaving 7 bases between the germline ends. CDR1 LNHDA and CDR2 SQIVND come from the germline V gene (reference sequence). This CDR3 is CASSIGTQETQYF. DNA of the CDR3: TGTGCCAGTAGTATCGGGACTCAAGAGACCCAGTACTTC.

The rearrangement uses TRBV19 and TRBJ1-5; maybe TRBD1 (5 bases). The CDR3 runs to 13 residues. CDR1 is LNHDA and CDR2 is SQIVND in the germline V gene (reference sequence). V was cut by 6 bases and J by 6 bases, with 12 bases left in between. In nucleotides, the CDR3 is TGTGCCAGTAGCCCGGGGGGAGGTCAGCCCCAGCATTTT. It yields the protein CASSPGGGQPQHF.

J is TRBJ2-1 and V is TRBV24-1, with 7 nucleotides matching TRBD1. The junction had 3 bases not matched to a gene; V was cut back by 4 bases and J by 7 bases. The length of the CDR3 is 13 residues. Germline CDR1 and CDR2: KGHDR and SFDVKD. The CDR3 nucleotides are TGTGCCACCAGTGACTGGACAGGTAATGAGCAGTTCTTC. As protein: CATSDWTGNEQFF.

The chain joins TRBV28 to TRBJ1-2; 7 bases map to TRBD1. Germline CDR1 reads MDHEN; CDR2 reads SYDVKM. Trimming removed 3 bases from V and 7 bases from J; junction bases left unmatched: 8. This CDR3 region has 14 residues. CDR3 in amino acids: CASSFRQGGGGYTF. The CDR3 nucleotides are TGTGCCAGCAGTTTCAGACAGGGAGGTGGTGGCTACACCTTC.

This chain uses TRBV5-1 with TRBJ1-3; D remains unclear. V lost 0 bases, J lost 3 bases, and 7 bases lay in between. Germline V gene lookup returns CDR1 SGHRS and CDR2 YFSETQ. This CDR3 is 14 amino acids long. In DNA, the CDR3 is TGCGCCAGCAGCTTGGGCGAGAATGGAAACACCATATATTTT. This sequence encodes CASSLGENGNTIYF.

Here the CDR3 DNA reads TGTGCCAGCAGCTCCTTACTAGCGGACAACGCGAACACCGGGGAGCTGTTTTTT. Translated, it gives CASSSLLADNANTGELFF. V is TRBV11-3 and J is TRBJ2-2; 8 bases align to TRBD2. Germline V gives CDR1 SGHNT, CDR2 YENEEA. V lost 4 bases, J lost 0 bases, and 10 bases stayed unmatched. The CDR3 runs to 18 residues.

The chain links TRBV9 to TRBJ2-7; D gene unclear. Germline V gives CDR1 SGDLS, CDR2 YYNGEE. The CDR3 spans 13 residues. Trimming removed 2 bases from V and 0 bases from J, with 6 bases in between. Written as DNA, the CDR3 is TGTGCCAGCAGCGTTGGGGTCTCCTACGAGCAGTACTTC. This encodes CASSVGVSYEQYF.

This clone was counted a single time. This chain uses TRBV4-2 with TRBJ2-2; D is uncertain. CDR1 and CDR2 (germline): LGHNA, YNFKEQ. With 3 bases removed from V and 4 bases from J, the gap between germline ends came to 15 bases. The CDR3 sequence is 16 residues long. CDR3 coding DNA: TGTGCCAGCAGCCAGCTTCCTGGTTCGGGCACCGGGGAGCTGTTTTTT. This translates into CASSQLPGSGTGELFF.

The V call is TRBV7-2, the J call TRBJ2-7; 13 bases fit TRBD2. V trimming: 4 bases; J trimming: 2 bases; junction bases outside the gene matches: 2. This CDR3 is 15 amino acids long. CDR1 and CDR2 from the germline V gene are SGHTA and FQGNSA. DNA for the CDR3: TGTGCCAGCAGCTCAGGGACTAGCGGGACCTACGAGCAGTACTTC. As protein: CASSSGTSGTYEQYF.

This chain uses TRBV6-5 with TRBJ2-7; D perhaps matches TRBD1 (6 bases). The CDR3 loop spans 14 amino acids. The germline gives CDR1 MNHEY, CDR2 SVGAGI. V gave up 6 bases and J gave up 4 bases, with 16 bases separating them. DNA of the CDR3: TGTGCCAGCAGCCCCGGGACACATTTTTACGAGCAGTACTTC. Its translation is CASSPGTHFYEQYF.

About this clone itself: Other nucleotide sequences from this sample produce the same CDR3. The chain has TRBV7-2 and TRBJ1-1; D is ambiguous. V lost 2 bases and J 2 bases, leaving 3 bases between the germline ends. The CDR3 has 12 residues. Germline V gene lookup returns CDR1 SGHTA and CDR2 FQGNSA. For the CDR3, the DNA is TGTGCCAGCAGCTTATCTAACACTGAAGCTTTCTTT. Its translation: CASSLSNTEAFF.